The 14 T cell receptor beta chains presented below share a single source sample, sequenced in a study of control samples from healthy donors and cancer patients. Sequencing used immunoSEQ multiplex PCR; TCRdb keeps in-frame clones, though not all of them. The sample includes over 120,000 clones, more than 85% of them seen just once. The sequenced sample consisted of blood. These receptors were collected from a man aged 25-45 years in good health.

The chain links TRBV19 to TRBJ1-5; D not resolved. Germline CDR1 LNHDA, CDR2 SQIVND (reference sequence). The CDR3 is 15 amino acids. V lost 5 bases, J lost 0 bases, and 11 bases lay in between. CDR3 residues: CASSPPWYSNQPQHF. The CDR3, as DNA: TGTGCCAGTAGTCCACCATGGTATAGCAATCAGCCCCAGCATTTT.

The chain has TRBV7-8 and TRBJ2-7; 15 positions match TRBD2. The CDR3 is 15 residues long. CDR1 and CDR2 from the germline V gene are SGHVS and FQNEAQ. The junction had 3 bases not matched to a gene; V was cut back by 3 bases and J by 6 bases. CDR3 region: CASSLGLAGGGEQYF. The CDR3, as DNA: TGTGCCAGCAGCTTGGGACTAGCGGGGGGAGGCGAGCAGTACTTC.

The chain combines TRBV7-9 with TRBJ2-2, with 8 bases that match TRBD1. Trimming took 5 bases from V and 1 from J; bases not matched to a gene: 6. The CDR3 extends over 16 amino acids. Germline assignment: CDR1 SEHNR and CDR2 FQNEAQ (reference sequence). The CDR3 loop is CASSPRQGRNTGELFF. The CDR3 DNA reads as TGTGCCAGCAGCCCACGACAGGGGCGGAACACCGGGGAGCTGTTTTTT.

The chain uses TRBV7-8 and TRBJ1-4, with 7 bases fitting TRBD1. Trimming at V came to 5 bases and at J to 4 bases, leaving 13 bases not matched to a gene. Germline V gene data show CDR1 as SGHVS and CDR2 as FQNEAQ. This CDR3 is built from 17 residues. CDR3 nucleotide sequence: TGTGCCAGCAGCCAGGCCCGTCAGGGGGGAGTTAATGAAAAACTGTTTTTT. This encodes CASSQARQGGVNEKLFF.

This clone appeared a single time. This chain uses TRBV6-5 with TRBJ1-4; no clear D. The germline V gene has CDR1 MNHEY and CDR2 SVGAGI. V dropped 0 bases and J dropped 3 bases, with 8 bases sitting between them. The CDR3 has 15 residues. CDR3 bases: TGTGCCAGCAGTTACTCGGGAGCAGCTAATGAAAAACTGTTTTTT. Translated, it gives CASSYSGAANEKLFF.

The chain carries TRBV4-1 and TRBJ2-2; TRBD1 matches 10 bases. Germline assignment: CDR1 MGHRA and CDR2 YSYEKL. The V gene end was trimmed by 0 bases and the J gene end by 6 bases; junction bases not matched to a gene: 7. The CDR3 has 17 residues. CDR3: CASSQEARTGGAGELFF. The CDR3 bases are TGCGCCAGCAGCCAAGAAGCGAGGACAGGGGGTGCCGGGGAGCTGTTTTTT.

V and J are TRBV27 and TRBJ1-1; a possible D gene is TRBD1 (5 bases). From germline, CDR1 is MNHEY and CDR2 SMNVEV (reference sequence). This CDR3 has 13 residues. V dropped 0 bases and J dropped 8 bases, with 10 bases sitting between them. CDR3 region: CASSLSIAGEAFF. CDR3 sequence (DNA): TGTGCCAGCAGTTTATCGATCGCAGGGGAAGCTTTCTTT.

V and J are TRBV10-2 and TRBJ2-5; D possibly corresponds to TRBD2 (5 bases). V lost 1 base, J lost 6 bases, and 15 bases lay in between. This CDR3 comprises 15 residues. Per the germline V gene, CDR1 is WSHSY and CDR2 is SAAADI. The CDR3 DNA follows: TGCGCCAGCAGTGAGTACCGGGGAGCCGTCCAGACCCAGTACTTC. Translation gives CASSEYRGAVQTQYF.

The CDR3 DNA reads TGTGCCAGTAGTAGCACAGCGACCTACGAGCAGTACTTC. It specifies CASSSTATYEQYF. This chain uses TRBV19 with TRBJ2-7; D not resolved. Germline CDR1 is LNHDA and CDR2 is SQIVND (reference sequence). Trimming pared 4 bases from V and 2 bases from J, leaving 9 bases between. This CDR3 is 13 amino acids long.

V is TRBV6-6 and J is TRBJ1-4, with D perhaps matching TRBD1 (5 bases). Germline loops: CDR1 MNHNY, CDR2 SVGAGI (reference sequence). V lost 0 bases and J lost 3, with 11 bases in between. CDR3 size: 16 residues. CDR3 protein: CASSYSSAGPNEKLFF. CDR3 DNA: TGTGCCAGCAGTTACTCGAGTGCAGGGCCTAATGAAAAACTGTTTTTT.

The chain couples TRBV24-1 to TRBJ2-3, with a weak D call TRBD1 (7 bases). V was pared by 5 bases and J by 2 bases, with 13 bases between. Germline V gives CDR1 KGHDR, CDR2 SFDVKD. CDR3 length: 15 residues. The CDR3 region is CATSVAGGSTDTQYF. Written as DNA, the CDR3 is TGTGCCACCAGTGTGGCAGGGGGGTCCACAGATACGCAGTATTTT.

The chain carries TRBV12-3 or TRBV12-4 and TRBJ1-2, with D unclear. V was pared by 3 bases and J by 1 base, with 3 bases between. The CDR3 has 12 residues. The CDR3 region is CASSFDNYGYTF. The CDR3 DNA follows: TGTGCCAGCAGTTTTGATAACTATGGCTACACCTTC.

This chain links TRBV7-7 with TRBJ2-2; 16 positions agree with TRBD2. This CDR3 spans 16 amino acids. Germline V gene sequence: CDR1 SSHAT, CDR2 FNYEAQ (reference sequence). Germline trimming cut 3 bases from V and 9 bases from J; bases unmatched to any gene: 4. This CDR3 reads CASSLGLAGGARELFF. The CDR3 nucleotides are TGTGCCAGCAGCTTGGGACTAGCGGGGGGGGCCCGGGAGCTGTTTTTT.

The V gene is TRBV19, the J gene TRBJ1-2; D unclear. The CDR3 has 11 residues. Trimming cost V 8 bases and J 2 bases, with 6 bases left between them. CDR1 is LNHDA and CDR2 is SQIVND in the germline V gene (reference sequence). As DNA, the CDR3 is TGTGCCAGTGGGCGGAACTATGGCTACACCTTC. This encodes CASGRNYGYTF.